The 25 T cell receptor beta chains presented below share a single source sample, sequenced in a study of PD-1 blockade in mismatch repair-deficient tumors. Profiled with immunoSEQ multiplex PCR; TCRdb holds only in-frame clones, not every one. The sample has approximately 50,000 clones, roughly 78% seen once; the top ten hold about 3.5%. Sequencing was performed on peripheral blood, taken 4 weeks after starting pembrolizumab. The source is an adult with mismatch repair-deficient cancer.

This clone was seen only a few times. The gene calls are TRBV7-9 and TRBJ2-7; TRBD2 might be the D (6 bases). Germline V gene sequence: CDR1 SEHNR, CDR2 FQNEAQ (reference sequence). The germline V and J ends were trimmed by 4 bases and 5 bases, with 15 bases remaining between them. This CDR3 has 14 residues. CDR3 sequence (DNA): TGTGCCAGCAGCTCCGGCGGGGCCTCGGACGAGCAGTACTTC. This encodes CASSSGGASDEQYF.

The genes are TRBV2 and TRBJ2-7, with 13 bases lining up with TRBD2. Per the germline V gene, CDR1 is SNHLY and CDR2 is FYNNEI. The ends lost 3 bases at V and 4 bases at J; junction bases unmatched: 6. This CDR3 contains 16 residues. CDR3 sequence reads: CASSDQGLAGEYEQYF. As DNA, the CDR3 is TGTGCCAGCAGTGACCAAGGACTAGCGGGAGAATACGAGCAGTACTTC. Combining the CDR3 with reference TRBV2 and TRBJ2-7 gives the whole variable domain EPEVTQTPSHQVTQMGQEVILRCVPISNHLYFYWYRQILGQKVEFLVSFYNNEISEKSEIFDDQFSVERPDGSNFTLKIRSTKLEDSAMYFCASSDQGLAGEYEQYFGPGTRLTVT.

This sequence joins TRBV5-1 and TRBJ2-7, with 9 bases matching TRBD1. The CDR3 runs to 14 residues. Germline V gene data show CDR1 as SGHRS and CDR2 as YFSETQ. The V and J ends lost 6 bases and 1 base, in that order; junction bases with no gene match: 5. The CDR3 spells CASTGTGSSYEQYF. The CDR3 coding sequence is TGCGCCAGCACCGGGACAGGGAGTTCCTACGAGCAGTACTTC.

The V call is TRBV7-8, the J call TRBJ2-7, with D tentatively TRBD1 or TRBD2 (5 bases each). Germline V CDR1 and CDR2: SGHVS, FQNEAQ. The V end was cut by 1 base, the J end by 4 bases, with 14 bases between. The CDR3 has 15 residues. CDR3 nucleotide sequence: TGTGCCAGCAGCTTAGATACTGGGGGAATATACGAGCAGTACTTC. Its protein product is CASSLDTGGIYEQYF.

This clone was detected only once. The gene calls are TRBV5-5 and TRBJ2-5; weak D call: TRBD1 (6 bases). From germline, CDR1 is SGHKS and CDR2 YYEKEE (reference sequence). V was clipped by 3 bases and J by 2 bases, with 11 bases between them. CDR3 size: 14 residues. This CDR3 is CASSSRGQQETQYF. For the CDR3, the DNA is TGTGCCAGCAGCTCCCGCGGACAGCAAGAGACCCAGTACTTC.

The chain employs TRBV5-6 and TRBJ2-3, with D possibly matching TRBD1 (6 bases). The CDR3 sequence is 13 residues long. Germline V gives CDR1 SGHDT, CDR2 YYEEEE. Trimming stripped 2 bases from V and 6 bases from J, with 10 bases between. The CDR3 DNA reads TGTGCCAGCAGCTTATACAGGGCCGATACGCAGTATTTT. It encodes CASSLYRADTQYF.

The chain combines TRBV25-1 with TRBJ2-7, with 8 bases matching TRBD1. Germline V gene lookup returns CDR1 MGHDK and CDR2 SYGVNS. V dropped 2 bases and J dropped 4; count of bases not matched to a gene: 4. The CDR3 extends over 14 amino acids. CDR3 amino acids: CASSEGQGFYEQYF. Written as DNA, the CDR3 is TGTGCCAGCAGTGAAGGACAGGGTTTTTACGAGCAGTACTTC.

The chain combines TRBV29-1 with TRBJ1-2; D gene ambiguous. Trimming shortened V by 6 bases and J by 7 bases, and 12 bases separated the two germline ends. CDR3 length: 11 amino acids. From germline, CDR1 is SQVTM and CDR2 ANQGSEA. The CDR3 protein is CSVQLDFGYTF. The CDR3 nucleotides read TGCAGCGTCCAACTTGACTTTGGCTACACCTTC.

This sequence joins TRBV9 and TRBJ2-5; 9 nucleotides agree with TRBD1. CDR3 length: 14 amino acids. V shed 2 bases and J 3 bases; nucleotides not matched to a gene: 2. The germline V gene encodes CDR1 SGDLS and CDR2 YYNGEE. The CDR3 nucleotides are TGTGCCAGCAGCGTCAGACAGGGGGAAGAGACCCAGTACTTC. Translated, it gives CASSVRQGEETQYF.

The chain couples TRBV29-1 to TRBJ1-1; D not certain. V lost 1 base and J lost 11, with 11 bases in between. This CDR3 spans 11 amino acids. Germline V CDR1 and CDR2: SQVTM, ANQGSEA. CDR3 sequence reads: CSVEGLHYAFF. Here the CDR3 DNA reads TGCAGCGTTGAAGGACTTCACTACGCTTTCTTT.

The table lists this clone with a count of one. J is TRBJ1-4 and V is TRBV27; no clear D. CDR1 is MNHEY, CDR2 SMNVEV, per germline (reference sequence). The CDR3 totals 15 residues. With 5 bases removed from V and 0 bases from J, the gap between germline ends came to 10 bases. The CDR3 region has the DNA TGTGCCAGCAGTACGTACACTACAACTAATGAAAAACTGTTTTTT. This codes for CASSTYTTTNEKLFF.

The chain joins TRBV4-3 to TRBJ2-1; 11 nucleotides align to TRBD2. Germline assignment: CDR1 LGHNA and CDR2 YSLEER. The CDR3 has 16 residues. J gave up 1 base and V 1 base, and 0 bases lay outside the gene matches. In DNA, the CDR3 is TGCGCCAGCAGCCAAGGACTAGCGGGATCCTACAATGAGCAGTTCTTC. It codes for CASSQGLAGSYNEQFF.

The genes are TRBV4-2 and TRBJ1-1; TRBD1 is a possible D gene (5 bases). The CDR3 is 15 residues long. Deletions cut 0 bases from V and 4 bases from J, with 12 bases between. Germline V gene data show CDR1 as LGHNA and CDR2 as YNFKEQ. The CDR3: CASSQELQGSTEAFF. In nucleotides, the CDR3 is TGTGCCAGCAGCCAAGAGCTTCAGGGTTCCACTGAAGCTTTCTTT.

This clone was seen a single time. The chain has TRBV5-1 and TRBJ2-1; D ambiguous. The CDR3 is 18 amino acids. V dropped 0 bases and J dropped 0 bases, with 16 bases sitting between them. The germline CDR1 and CDR2 sequences are SGHRS and YFSETQ. The CDR3 bases are TGCGCCAGCAGCTTGGAATTCCGGATCGGCTTCTCCTACAATGAGCAGTTCTTC. This encodes CASSLEFRIGFSYNEQFF.

V and J are TRBV9 and TRBJ2-1; D may be TRBD2 (5 bases). Trimming left V 4 bases short and J 6 bases short, with 17 bases between. This CDR3 comprises 15 residues. Germline V lookup: CDR1 SGDLS, CDR2 YYNGEE. The CDR3 coding sequence is TGTGCCAGCAGCAGGGCGTCTAGCCCCACCAATGAGCAGTTCTTC. Its protein is CASSRASSPTNEQFF.

The table lists this clone with a few counts. The chain employs TRBV7-2 and TRBJ2-1; no firm D call. The ends were cut back, 0 bases at V and 5 bases at J, with 5 bases in the middle. The CDR3 sequence is 13 residues long. The germline gives CDR1 SGHTA, CDR2 FQGNSA. CDR3 in amino acids: CASSLAADNEQFF. For the CDR3, the DNA is TGTGCCAGCAGCTTAGCGGCGGACAATGAGCAGTTCTTC.

J is TRBJ2-1 and V is TRBV27; no definite D call. Germline values: CDR1 MNHEY, CDR2 SMNVEV (reference sequence). CDR3 size: 13 residues. Trimming took off 1 base at V and 6 bases at J, with 7 bases between the two ends. CDR3 nucleotide sequence: TGTGCCAGCAGTTTATTTGGCCCCAATGAGCAGTTCTTC. Translated: CASSLFGPNEQFF.

The J gene is TRBJ2-7, the V gene TRBV2, with 8 nucleotides matching TRBD2. Germline V gives CDR1 SNHLY, CDR2 FYNNEI. The CDR3 consists of 12 residues. V lost 3 bases to trimming and J lost 7 bases; unmatched junction nucleotides: 2. In nucleotides, the CDR3 is TGTGCCAGCAGTGAGGGACTAGGGGAGCAGTACTTC. Translated, it gives CASSEGLGEQYF.

The J gene is TRBJ1-1, the V gene TRBV5-1, with a tentative D call TRBD1 (6 bases). Per germline, CDR1 SGHRS and CDR2 YFSETQ. Trimming shortened V by 4 bases and J by 1 base, and 14 bases separated the two germline ends. The CDR3 sequence is 15 residues long. The CDR3: CASSPEGGQNTEAFF. The CDR3 coding sequence is TGCGCCAGCAGCCCCGAGGGGGGCCAGAACACTGAAGCTTTCTTT.

This rearrangement joins TRBV28 to TRBJ2-6; D gene ambiguous. Germline CDR1 MDHEN, CDR2 SYDVKM. V lost 6 bases and J 2 bases, leaving 5 bases between the germline ends. This CDR3 is built from 13 residues. The CDR3 loop reads CASRPPGANVLTF. The CDR3 bases are TGTGCCAGCAGACCGCCTGGGGCCAACGTCCTGACTTTC.

This clone came up once. The chain couples TRBV2 to TRBJ2-5; D not resolved. Trimming took 0 bases from V and 7 from J, leaving 12 bases between them. The CDR3 is made up of 14 amino acids. Germline V gene lookup returns CDR1 SNHLY and CDR2 FYNNEI. In nucleotides, the CDR3 is TGTGCCAGCAGTGAAGCCGCAAGGCCGGGGACCCAGTACTTC. Translated, it gives CASSEAARPGTQYF.

This chain connects TRBV6-1 to TRBJ1-1; a possible D gene is TRBD1 (5 bases). The CDR3 contains 13 residues. Germline values: CDR1 MNHNS, CDR2 SASEGT. The V and J ends lost 8 bases and 1 base respectively, with 11 bases between them. CDR3 residues: CASLLQENTEAFF. Here the CDR3 DNA reads TGTGCCAGCCTACTACAGGAGAACACTGAAGCTTTCTTT.

Here the CDR3 DNA reads TGTGCCAGCAGCGTCAGTAGAAGAACAGCCTCTGGGGCCAACGTCCTGACTTTC. It specifies CASSVSRRTASGANVLTF. The chain recombines TRBV9 with TRBJ2-6, with D unresolved. Germline values: CDR1 SGDLS, CDR2 YYNGEE. V was clipped by 2 bases and J by 0 bases, with 15 bases between them. The CDR3 sequence is 18 residues long.

The chain joins TRBV11-2 to TRBJ2-7; TRBD2 agrees at 8 bases. The V gene end was trimmed by 2 bases and the J gene end by 2 bases; junction bases not matched to a gene: 5. The germline CDR1 and CDR2 sequences are SGHAT and FQNNGV. This CDR3 region has 15 residues. CDR3 loop: CASSLLREGTYEQYF. In DNA, the CDR3 is TGTGCCAGCAGCTTATTACGGGAGGGCACCTACGAGCAGTACTTC.

The J gene is TRBJ2-5, the V gene TRBV5-5; 8 bases map to TRBD2. From germline, CDR1 is SGHKS and CDR2 YYEKEE (reference sequence). V was pared by 4 bases and J by 5 bases, with 25 bases of the junction left unmatched. The CDR3 consists of 20 residues. In nucleotides, the CDR3 is TGTGCCAGCAGCCACCCCTCGCGGCTAGCGGGTTCGGCGGTTAGGGAGACCCAGTACTTC. This translates into CASSHPSRLAGSAVRETQYF.